This T cell receptor (beta chain) appears in the sequencing data of a study of T cells after posttransplantation cyclophosphamide. Study-level findings and limits: Donor-recipient repertoire similarity was low at 1-2 months, rising over year one. Skin or GI-infiltrating T cells shared few TRB sequences with blood.

Controls had myeloablative marrow grafts with methotrexate and calcineurin inhibitor, sampled at 1 year. Concerning this clone itself: Its antigen is not known.

This CDR3 comprises 14 residues. Germline CDR1 reads LNHDA; CDR2 reads SQIVND (reference sequence). The J segment lost 3 bases and the V segment lost 6 bases, leaving 2 bases of the junction unmatched. Clones were sequenced by immunoSEQ multiplex PCR, and TCRdb holds only the in-frame ones, with some missing. The sample records 20,000 to 25,000 clones, roughly nine tenths being singletons. Specimen: PBMCs, collected around 390 days after allogeneic stem cell transplant with calcineurin inhibitor and methotrexate. This sequence was found in a female patient between 30 and 39 years old who received an allogeneic stem cell transplant from an unrelated donor, was CMV-positive, and had acute and chronic GVHD. The graft donor may account for some of the T cells. The V and J genes are TRBV19 and TRBJ1-4; 9 bases are a match to TRBD1. CDR3 sequence: CASSWDRANEKLFF. The DNA for the CDR3 is TGTGCCAGTAGCTGGGACAGGGCTAATGAAAAACTGTTTTTT.